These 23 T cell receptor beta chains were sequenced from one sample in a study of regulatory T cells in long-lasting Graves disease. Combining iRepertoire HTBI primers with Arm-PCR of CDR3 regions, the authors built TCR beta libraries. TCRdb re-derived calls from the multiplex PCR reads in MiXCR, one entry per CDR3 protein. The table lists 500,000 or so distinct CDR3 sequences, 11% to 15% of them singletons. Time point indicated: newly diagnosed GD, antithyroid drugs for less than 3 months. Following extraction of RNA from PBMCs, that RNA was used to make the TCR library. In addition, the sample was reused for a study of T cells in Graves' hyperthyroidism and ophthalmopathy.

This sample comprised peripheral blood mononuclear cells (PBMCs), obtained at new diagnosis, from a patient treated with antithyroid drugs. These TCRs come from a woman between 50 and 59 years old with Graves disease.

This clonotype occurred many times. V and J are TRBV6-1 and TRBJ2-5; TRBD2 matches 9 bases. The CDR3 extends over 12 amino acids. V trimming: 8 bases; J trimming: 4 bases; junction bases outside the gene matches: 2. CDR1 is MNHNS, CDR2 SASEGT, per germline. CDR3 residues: CASGAGGETQYF. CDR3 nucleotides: TGTGCCAGCGGAGCGGGAGGAGAGACCCAGTACTTC.

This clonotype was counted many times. CDR3 residues: CSASEVGDTQYF. Written as DNA, the CDR3 is TGCAGTGCTAGCGAGGTTGGAGATACGCAGTATTTT. The chain links TRBV20-1 to TRBJ2-3; no definite D call. CDR1 is DFQATT, CDR2 SNEGSKA, per germline (reference sequence). The CDR3 consists of 12 residues. Between the trimmed V and J ends, which lost 3 bases and 5 bases, there was a span of 9 bases.

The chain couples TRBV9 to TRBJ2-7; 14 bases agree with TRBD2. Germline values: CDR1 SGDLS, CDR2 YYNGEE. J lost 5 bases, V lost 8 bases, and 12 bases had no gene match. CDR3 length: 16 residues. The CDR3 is CASPGTSGSKNDEQYF. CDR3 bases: TGTGCCAGTCCCGGGACTAGCGGGAGTAAAAACGACGAGCAGTACTTC.

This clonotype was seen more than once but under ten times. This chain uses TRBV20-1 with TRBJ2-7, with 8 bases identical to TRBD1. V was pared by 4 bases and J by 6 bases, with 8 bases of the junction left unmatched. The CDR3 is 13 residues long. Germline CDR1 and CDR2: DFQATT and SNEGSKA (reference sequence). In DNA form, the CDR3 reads TGCAGTGCTACAACAGGGGGTGTCGGCGAGCAGTACTTC. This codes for CSATTGGVGEQYF.

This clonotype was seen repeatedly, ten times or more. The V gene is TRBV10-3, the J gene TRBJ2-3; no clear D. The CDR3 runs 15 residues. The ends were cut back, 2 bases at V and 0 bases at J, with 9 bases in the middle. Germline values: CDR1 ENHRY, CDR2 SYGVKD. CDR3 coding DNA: TGTGCCATCAGTGAGGTGTTCGATAGCACAGATACGCAGTATTTT. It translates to CAISEVFDSTDTQYF.

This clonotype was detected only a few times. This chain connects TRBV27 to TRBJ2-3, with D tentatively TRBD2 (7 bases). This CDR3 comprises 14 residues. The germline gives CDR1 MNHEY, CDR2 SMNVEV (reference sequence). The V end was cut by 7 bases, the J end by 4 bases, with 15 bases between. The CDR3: CASNLGGGADTQYF. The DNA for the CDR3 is TGTGCCAGCAACCTCGGAGGGGGGGCAGATACGCAGTATTTT.

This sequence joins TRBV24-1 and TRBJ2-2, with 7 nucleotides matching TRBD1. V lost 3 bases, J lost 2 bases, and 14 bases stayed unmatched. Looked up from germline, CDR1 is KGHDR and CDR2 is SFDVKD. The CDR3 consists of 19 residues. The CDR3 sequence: CATSDLQAFGQVNTGELFF. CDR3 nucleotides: TGTGCCACCAGTGATCTCCAGGCCTTCGGACAGGTTAACACCGGGGAGCTGTTTTTT.

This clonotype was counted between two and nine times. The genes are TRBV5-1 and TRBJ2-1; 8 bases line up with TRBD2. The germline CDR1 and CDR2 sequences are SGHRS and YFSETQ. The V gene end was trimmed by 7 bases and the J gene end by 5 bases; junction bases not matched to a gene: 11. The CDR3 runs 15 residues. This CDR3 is CASRGGGSFDNEQFF. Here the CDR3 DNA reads TGCGCCAGCCGGGGGGGCGGGAGTTTCGACAATGAGCAGTTCTTC.

The CDR3 DNA follows: TGTGCCAGCAGACCAGGGGGCAGAAGCAATCAGCCCCAGCATTTT. Protein product: CASRPGGRSNQPQHF. The gene calls are TRBV28 and TRBJ1-5, with 8 positions matching TRBD1. CDR1 and CDR2 (germline): MDHEN, SYDVKM. The CDR3 contains 15 residues. The V gene end was trimmed by 6 bases and the J gene end by 1 base; junction bases not matched to a gene: 5.

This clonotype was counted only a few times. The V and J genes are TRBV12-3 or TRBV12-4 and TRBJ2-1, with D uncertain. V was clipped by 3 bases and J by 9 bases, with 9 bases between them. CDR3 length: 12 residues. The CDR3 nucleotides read TGTGCCAGCAGTTTGATGGCCGCTGAGCAGTTCTTC. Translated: CASSLMAAEQFF.

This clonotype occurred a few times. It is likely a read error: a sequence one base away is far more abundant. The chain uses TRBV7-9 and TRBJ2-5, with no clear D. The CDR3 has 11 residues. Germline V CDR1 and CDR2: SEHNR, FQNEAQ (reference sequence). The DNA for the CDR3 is TGTGCCAGCAGCTTAGAAGAGGCCCAGTACTTC. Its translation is CASSLEEAQYF.

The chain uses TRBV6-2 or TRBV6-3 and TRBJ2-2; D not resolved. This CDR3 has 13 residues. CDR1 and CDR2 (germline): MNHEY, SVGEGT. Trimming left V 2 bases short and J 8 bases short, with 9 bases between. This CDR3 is CASSYPAQGELFF. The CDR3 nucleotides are TGTGCCAGCAGTTACCCGGCCCAGGGGGAGCTGTTTTTT.

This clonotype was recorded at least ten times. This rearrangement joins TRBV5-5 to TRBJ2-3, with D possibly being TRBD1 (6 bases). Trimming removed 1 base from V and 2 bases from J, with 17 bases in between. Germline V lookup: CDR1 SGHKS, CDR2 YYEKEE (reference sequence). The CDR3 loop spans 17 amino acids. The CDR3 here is CASSLFPGGGHTDTQYF. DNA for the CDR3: TGTGCCAGCAGCTTGTTTCCTGGGGGCGGCCACACAGATACGCAGTATTTT.

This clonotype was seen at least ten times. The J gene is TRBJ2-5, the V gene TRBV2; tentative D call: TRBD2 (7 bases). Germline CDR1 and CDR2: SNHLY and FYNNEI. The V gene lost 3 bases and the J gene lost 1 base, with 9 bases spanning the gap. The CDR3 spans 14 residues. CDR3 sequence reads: CASSDGGPQETQYF. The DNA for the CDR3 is TGTGCCAGCAGTGACGGGGGGCCCCAAGAGACCCAGTACTTC.

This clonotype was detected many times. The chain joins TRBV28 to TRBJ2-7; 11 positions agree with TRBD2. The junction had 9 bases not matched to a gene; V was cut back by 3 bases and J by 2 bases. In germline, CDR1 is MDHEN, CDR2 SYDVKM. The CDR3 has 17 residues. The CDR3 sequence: CASSFPKLAGDPYEQYF. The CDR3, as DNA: TGTGCCAGCAGTTTTCCCAAACTAGCGGGAGACCCCTACGAGCAGTACTTC. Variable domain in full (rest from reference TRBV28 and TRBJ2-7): DVKVTQSSRYLVKRTGEKVFLECVQDMDHENMFWYRQDPGLGLRLIYFSYDVKMKEKGDIPEGYSVSREKKERFSLILESASTNQTSMYLCASSFPKLAGDPYEQYFGPGTRLTVT.

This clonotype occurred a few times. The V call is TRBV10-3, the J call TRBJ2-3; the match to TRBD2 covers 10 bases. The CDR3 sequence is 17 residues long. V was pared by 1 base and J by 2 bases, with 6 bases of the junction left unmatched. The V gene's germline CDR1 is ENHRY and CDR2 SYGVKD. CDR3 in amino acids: CAISEFGAGGPTDTQYF. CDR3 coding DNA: TGTGCCATCAGTGAGTTCGGAGCGGGAGGGCCCACAGATACGCAGTATTTT.

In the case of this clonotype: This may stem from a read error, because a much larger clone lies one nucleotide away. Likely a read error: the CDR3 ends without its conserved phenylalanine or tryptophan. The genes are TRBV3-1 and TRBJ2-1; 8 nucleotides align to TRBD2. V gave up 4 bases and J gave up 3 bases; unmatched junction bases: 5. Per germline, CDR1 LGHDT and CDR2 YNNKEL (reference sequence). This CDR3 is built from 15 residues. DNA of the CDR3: TGTGCCAGCAGCCTCCAAAGCGGGAGCTACAATGAGCAGTTCCTC. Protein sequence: CASSLQSGSYNEQFL.

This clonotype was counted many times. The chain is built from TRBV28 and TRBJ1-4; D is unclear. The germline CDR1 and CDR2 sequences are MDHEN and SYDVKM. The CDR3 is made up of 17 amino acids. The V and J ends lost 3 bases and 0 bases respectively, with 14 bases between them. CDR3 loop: CASSLNILTSTNEKLFF. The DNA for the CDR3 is TGTGCCAGCAGTTTGAACATCCTGACCTCAACTAATGAAAAACTGTTTTTT.

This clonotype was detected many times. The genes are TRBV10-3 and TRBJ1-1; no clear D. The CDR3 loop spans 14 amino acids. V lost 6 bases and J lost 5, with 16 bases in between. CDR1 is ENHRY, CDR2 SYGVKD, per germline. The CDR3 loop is CAISPTKGDTEAFF. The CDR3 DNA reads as TGTGCCATCAGCCCGACCAAGGGTGATACTGAAGCTTTCTTT.

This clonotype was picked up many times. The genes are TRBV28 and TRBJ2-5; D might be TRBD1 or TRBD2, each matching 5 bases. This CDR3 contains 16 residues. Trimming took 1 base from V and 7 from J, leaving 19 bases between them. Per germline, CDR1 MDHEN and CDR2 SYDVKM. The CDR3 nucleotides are TGTGCCAGCAGTTTATTTCTGAGCGGCGGTCAGGGGACCCAGTACTTC. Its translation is CASSLFLSGGQGTQYF.

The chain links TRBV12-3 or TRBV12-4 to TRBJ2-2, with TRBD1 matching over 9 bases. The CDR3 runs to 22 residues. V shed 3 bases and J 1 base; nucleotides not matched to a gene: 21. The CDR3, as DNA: TGTGCCAGCAGTTTTGCCCCGGGGGACAGGGTTTTTTCGCGGGAGAACACCGGGGAGCTGTTTTTT. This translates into CASSFAPGDRVFSRENTGELFF.

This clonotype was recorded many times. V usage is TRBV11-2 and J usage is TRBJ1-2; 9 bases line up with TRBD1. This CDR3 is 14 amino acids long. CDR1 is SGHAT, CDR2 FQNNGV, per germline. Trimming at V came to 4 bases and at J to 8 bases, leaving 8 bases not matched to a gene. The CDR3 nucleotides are TGTGCCAGCAGCTACACAGGGGGCCGGGAAGGCTACACCTTC. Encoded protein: CASSYTGGREGYTF.

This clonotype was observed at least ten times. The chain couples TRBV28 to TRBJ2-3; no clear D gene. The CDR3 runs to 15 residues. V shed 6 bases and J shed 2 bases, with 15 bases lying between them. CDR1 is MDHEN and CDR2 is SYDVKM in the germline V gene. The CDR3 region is CASSSIGGSTDTQYF. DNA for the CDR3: TGTGCCAGCAGCTCTATTGGCGGTTCCACAGATACGCAGTATTTT.